A selection of T cell receptor beta chains follows, all from one sample in a study of T cells expressing NK-cell markers. Reprocessing the 5' RACE reads, TCRdb reports a single entry for every CDR3 protein and omits DNA. Recorded for this sample: 350,000 to 400,000 distinct CDR3 sequences. Sequenced input: blood T cells: a sorted CD56 or NKG2C T cell subset, CD4+ or CD8+ T cells, or bulk PBMC T cells (not recorded which). The origin of the receptors is a woman in her fifties or sixties in good health. Both conserved end residues are part of each CDR3.

>TRBJ2-1|TRBV4-1
CASSQDRDEQFF
>TRBJ2-3|TRBV5-5
CASLLGGGRTDTQYF
>TRBJ2-3|TRBV24-1
CATQGGRATDTQYF
>TRBJ2-2|TRBV11-2
CASSLAGQRSTGELFF
>TRBJ2-7|TRBV20-1
CSAPGQRDEQYF
>TRBJ1-4|TRBV7-9
CASRTTGSEKLFF
>TRBJ2-7|TRBV20-1
CSASNPGLAGRRAYEQYF
>TRBJ2-1|TRBV15
CATSRVRGNEQFF
>TRBJ2-1|TRBV15
CATSRGMGQGSYNEQFF
>TRBJ2-3|TRBV10-2
CASLGPTDTQYF
>TRBJ1-1|TRBV28
CASSLPLIPTEAFF
>TRBJ2-3|TRBV20-1
CSARQAGQSDTQYF
>TRBJ2-3|TRBV12-3/TRBV12-4
CASSFGGFRTDTQYF
>TRBJ2-2|TRBV6-5
CASSYRGLAGAGELFF
>TRBJ2-5|TRBV3-1
CASSQGWGGFEETQYF
>TRBJ2-7|TRBV5-1
CASSLVALDSSYEQYF
>TRBJ1-2|TRBV5-1
CASSEPGRPGGGYTF
>TRBJ2-1|TRBV7-8
CASLLRWEKNEQFF
>TRBJ2-1|TRBV5-1
CASTLRAGRNNEQFF
>TRBJ2-5|TRBV4-1
CASSHYMTVERQETQYF
>TRBJ2-3|TRBV12-5
CASGSSGEGTDTQYF
>TRBJ2-2|TRBV3-1
CASSPTGRGYTGELFF
>TRBJ1-5|TRBV24-1
CATSPAGSGGNQPQHF
>TRBJ2-2|TRBV12-3/TRBV12-4
CASLETVNTGELFF
>TRBJ2-2|TRBV29-1
CSVKGTSVLTGELFF
>TRBJ2-2|TRBV12-3/TRBV12-4
CASSHRLAGTGELFF
>TRBJ2-5|TRBV7-7
CASSVDRGRETQYF
>TRBJ2-2|TRBV24-1
CATSAPGLVKNTGELFF